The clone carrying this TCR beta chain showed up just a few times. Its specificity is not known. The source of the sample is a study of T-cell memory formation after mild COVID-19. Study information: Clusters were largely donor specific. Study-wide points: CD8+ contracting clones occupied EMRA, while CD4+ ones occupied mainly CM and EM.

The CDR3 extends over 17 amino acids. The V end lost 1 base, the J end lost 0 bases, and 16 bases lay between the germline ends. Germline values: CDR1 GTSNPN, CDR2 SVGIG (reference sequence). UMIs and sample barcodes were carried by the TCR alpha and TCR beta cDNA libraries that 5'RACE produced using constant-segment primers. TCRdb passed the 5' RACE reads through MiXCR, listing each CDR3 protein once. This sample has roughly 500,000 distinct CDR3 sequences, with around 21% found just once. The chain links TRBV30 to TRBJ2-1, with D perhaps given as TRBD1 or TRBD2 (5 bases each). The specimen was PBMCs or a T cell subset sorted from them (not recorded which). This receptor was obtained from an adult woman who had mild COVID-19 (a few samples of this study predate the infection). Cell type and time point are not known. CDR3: CAWSGHGDHSSYNEQFF. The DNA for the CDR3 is TGTGCCTGGAGTGGGCATGGGGACCATAGCTCCTACAATGAGCAGTTCTTC. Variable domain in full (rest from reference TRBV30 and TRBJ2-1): SQTIHQWPATLVQPVGSPLSLECTVEGTSNPNLYWYRQAAGRGLQLLFYSVGIGQISSEVPQNLSASRPQDRQFILSSKKLLLSDSGFYLCAWSGHGDHSSYNEQFFGPGTRLTVL.